The 13 T cell receptor beta chains reported below all come from one sample, sequenced in a study of blood T cell repertoires in COVID-19. Measured with immunoSEQ multiplex PCR; TCRdb has only the in-frame clones, and not every one. The data hold hundreds of thousands of clones, with roughly four fifths observed a single time. Sequencing used peripheral blood. Receptor source: a woman in her 70s with acute or convalescent COVID-19.

This clone came up once. The rearrangement links TRBV5-1 to TRBJ2-7; 9 bases map to TRBD1. V gave up 1 base and J gave up 5 bases; unmatched junction bases: 4. Germline V gene sequence: CDR1 SGHRS, CDR2 YFSETQ. The CDR3 spans 14 residues. CDR3 region: CASSLITGGDEQYF. The CDR3 coding sequence is TGCGCCAGCAGCTTGATCACAGGGGGCGACGAGCAGTACTTC. The full variable domain, rest sourced from reference TRBV5-1 and TRBJ2-7, is KAGVTQTPRYLIKTRGQQVTLSCSPISGHRSVSWYQQTPGQGLQFLFEYFSETQRNKGNFPGRFSGRQFSNSRSEMNVSTLELGDSALYLCASSLITGGDEQYFGPGTRLTVT.

J is TRBJ1-5 and V is TRBV28; D is possibly TRBD1 (5 bases). Trimming pared 5 bases from V and 6 bases from J, leaving 14 bases between. The CDR3 length is 14 residues. Per germline, CDR1 MDHEN and CDR2 SYDVKM. CDR3 loop: CASSRGQGGQPQHF. The CDR3 DNA sequence: TGTGCCAGCAGTCGTGGGCAGGGAGGTCAGCCCCAGCATTTT. Filled out from reference TRBV28 and TRBJ1-5, the complete variable domain reads DVKVTQSSRYLVKRTGEKVFLECVQDMDHENMFWYRQDPGLGLRLIYFSYDVKMKEKGDIPEGYSVSREKKERFSLILESASTNQTSMYLCASSRGQGGQPQHFGDGTRLSIL.

V is TRBV10-1 and J is TRBJ2-7; the D gene is possibly TRBD2 (7 bases). Germline V CDR1 and CDR2: WNHNN, SYGVQD (reference sequence). Trimming took off 0 bases at V and 4 bases at J, with 13 bases between the two ends. This CDR3 is 15 amino acids long. In nucleotides, the CDR3 is TGCGCCAGCAGTGAGTCGGTGGGGGGGCGGTACGAGCAGTACTTC. Its translation is CASSESVGGRYEQYF.

V usage is TRBV15 and J usage is TRBJ2-5, with D perhaps TRBD1 (5 bases). V was shortened by 6 bases and J by 7 bases, with 12 bases between the two germline ends. CDR3 length: 12 residues. The germline V gene encodes CDR1 LNHNV and CDR2 YYDKDF (reference sequence). CDR3 residues: CATRDTLGTQYF. The CDR3 DNA sequence: TGTGCCACCAGGGACACCTTGGGGACCCAGTACTTC.

This sequence joins TRBV4-1 and TRBJ1-2, with a tentative D call TRBD1 (5 bases). Trimming pared 3 bases from V and 4 bases from J, leaving 12 bases between. The CDR3 extends over 14 amino acids. Germline CDR1 MGHRA, CDR2 YSYEKL. CDR3 in DNA: TGCGCCAGCAGCCATAAGACAGATAGCTATGGCTACACCTTC. This translates into CASSHKTDSYGYTF.

The rearrangement uses TRBV5-5 and TRBJ1-6; no clear D. V lost 0 bases, J lost 3 bases, and 7 bases lay in between. CDR3 length: 15 residues. The germline CDR1 and CDR2 sequences are SGHKS and YYEKEE (reference sequence). CDR3 amino acids: CASSLVSVYNSPLHF. CDR3 sequence (DNA): TGTGCCAGCAGCTTGGTTTCCGTCTATAATTCACCCCTCCACTTT.

The gene calls are TRBV10-3 and TRBJ1-4, with a tentative D call TRBD1 (5 bases). Germline CDR1 and CDR2: ENHRY and SYGVKD. This CDR3 has 16 residues. Trimming pared 0 bases from V and 6 bases from J, leaving 14 bases between. The CDR3 DNA reads as TGTGCCATCAGTGAGTCGATGGGGGGATCGGATGAAAAACTGTTTTTT. Translated, it gives CAISESMGGSDEKLFF.

This clone has just a few counts. The CDR3 loop is CASSLLGQGVGTGELFF. In nucleotides, the CDR3 is TGTGCCAGCAGTTTATTGGGACAGGGGGTAGGCACCGGGGAGCTGTTTTTT. The gene calls are TRBV27 and TRBJ2-2; 11 nucleotides align to TRBD1. Looked up from germline, CDR1 is MNHEY and CDR2 is SMNVEV (reference sequence). The CDR3 loop spans 17 amino acids. V was clipped by 1 base and J by 4 bases; unmatched bases: 5.

The CDR3 reads CASSPLQGYNQPQHF. The CDR3 DNA reads as TGTGCCAGCTCACCCTTACAGGGTTACAATCAGCCCCAGCATTTT. V and J are TRBV18 and TRBJ1-5; D is perhaps TRBD1 (6 bases). The V gene lost 3 bases and the J gene lost 3 bases, with 12 bases spanning the gap. The CDR3 is 15 residues long. Germline CDR1 is KGHSH and CDR2 is LQKENI.

J is TRBJ1-5 and V is TRBV7-2; a weak D match, TRBD1 (6 bases). The ends were cut back, 4 bases at V and 5 bases at J, with 9 bases in the middle. The germline V gene encodes CDR1 SGHTA and CDR2 FQGNSA. The CDR3 has 13 amino acids. CDR3 loop: CASSSTGHQPQHF. For the CDR3, the DNA is TGTGCCAGCAGCTCTACAGGGCATCAGCCCCAGCATTTT.

CDR3 coding DNA: TGTGCCAGCAGCTTAGCCCCCGCGGGGGGAGCTTTCTCAGACACTGAAGCTTTCTTT. This encodes CASSLAPAGGAFSDTEAFF. The chain has TRBV7-2 and TRBJ1-1; maybe TRBD1 (5 bases). Germline loops: CDR1 SGHTA, CDR2 FQGNSA. This CDR3 is built from 19 residues. V was shortened by 0 bases and J by 3 bases, with 23 bases between the two germline ends.

This chain links TRBV5-1 with TRBJ2-7; D may be TRBD2 (6 bases). Germline V lookup: CDR1 SGHRS, CDR2 YFSETQ. Trimming removed 7 bases from V and 0 bases from J, with 14 bases in between. This CDR3 has 14 amino acids. The CDR3 DNA is TGCGCCAGCGCGCCGGAGGGGAGCTCCTACGAGCAGTACTTC. Translating gives CASAPEGSSYEQYF.

This chain links TRBV27 with TRBJ1-6; TRBD1 aligns across 9 bases. Trimming at V came to 0 bases and at J to 10 bases, leaving 4 bases not matched to a gene. Germline values: CDR1 MNHEY, CDR2 SMNVEV (reference sequence). The CDR3 runs 15 residues. The CDR3 protein is CASSLSYRGPSPLHF. DNA of the CDR3: TGTGCCAGCAGTTTATCATACAGGGGGCCCTCACCCCTCCACTTT.